The clone carrying this T cell receptor (beta chain) appeared many times. The record originates from a study of T-cell reconstitution after alpha-beta-depleted transplantation in children. The TCRbeta library incorporated unique molecular identifiers. TCRdb passed the PCR reads through MiXCR, listing each CDR3 protein once. The table includes 250,000 to 350,000 distinct CDR3 sequences, 9.9% detected once. The CDR3 extends over 16 amino acids. Germline lookup yields CDR1 SGHDT and CDR2 YYEEEE. V was pared by 0 bases and J by 2 bases, with 2 bases of the junction left unmatched. The origin of this receptor is a human donor who donated a stem cell graft to a child with SCID. V usage is TRBV5-6 and J usage is TRBJ2-2, with TRBD1 identical over 9 bases. Sequencing was performed on PBMCs from the stem cell graft donor, taken from the stem cell graft. The CDR3 protein is CASSLEQGANTGELFF. The CDR3 bases are TGTGCCAGCAGCTTGGAACAGGGGGCAAACACCGGGGAGCTGTTTTTT.